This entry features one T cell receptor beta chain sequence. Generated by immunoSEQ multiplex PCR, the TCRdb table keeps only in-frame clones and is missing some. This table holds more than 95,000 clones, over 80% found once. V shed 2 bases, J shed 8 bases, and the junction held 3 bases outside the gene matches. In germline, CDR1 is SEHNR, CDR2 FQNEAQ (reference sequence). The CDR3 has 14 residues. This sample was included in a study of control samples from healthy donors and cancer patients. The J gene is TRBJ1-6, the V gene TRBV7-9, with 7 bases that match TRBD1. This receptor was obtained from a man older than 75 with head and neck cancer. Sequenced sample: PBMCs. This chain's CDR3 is CASSLTGQHSPLHF. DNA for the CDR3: TGTGCCAGCAGCTTAACGGGACAGCATTCACCCCTCCACTTT.